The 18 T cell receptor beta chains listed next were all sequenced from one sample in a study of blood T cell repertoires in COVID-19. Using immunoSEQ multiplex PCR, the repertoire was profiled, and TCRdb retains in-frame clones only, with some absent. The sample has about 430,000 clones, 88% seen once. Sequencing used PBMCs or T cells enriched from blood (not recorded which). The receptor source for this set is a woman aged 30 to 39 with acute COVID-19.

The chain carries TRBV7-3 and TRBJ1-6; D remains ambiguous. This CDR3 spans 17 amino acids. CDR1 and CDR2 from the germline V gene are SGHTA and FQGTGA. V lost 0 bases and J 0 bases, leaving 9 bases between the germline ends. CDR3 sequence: CASSLTGGDSYNSPLHF. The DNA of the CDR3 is TGTGCCAGCAGCTTAACGGGTGGAGACTCCTATAATTCACCCCTCCACTTT.

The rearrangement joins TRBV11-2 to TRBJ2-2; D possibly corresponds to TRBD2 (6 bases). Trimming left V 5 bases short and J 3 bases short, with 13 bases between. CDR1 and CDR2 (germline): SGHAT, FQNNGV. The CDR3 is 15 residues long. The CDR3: CASSPGTQHTGELFF. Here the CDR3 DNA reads TGTGCCAGCAGCCCCGGGACTCAGCACACCGGGGAGCTGTTTTTT. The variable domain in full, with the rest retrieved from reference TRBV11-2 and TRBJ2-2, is EAGVAQSPRYKIIEKRQSVAFWCNPISGHATLYWYQQILGQGPKLLIQFQNNGVVDDSQLPKDRFSAERLKGVDSTLKIQPAKLEDSAVYLCASSPGTQHTGELFFGEGSRLTVL.

CDR3 nucleotide sequence: TGTGCCACCAGTGATTTTCTCCCAGGGAAAAGCACCGGGGAGCTGTTTTTT. This translates into CATSDFLPGKSTGELFF. The chain carries TRBV24-1 and TRBJ2-2; D may be TRBD1 (5 bases). Trimming removed 1 base at V and 4 bases at J, with 15 bases between. CDR3 length: 17 amino acids. The V gene's germline CDR1 is KGHDR and CDR2 SFDVKD.

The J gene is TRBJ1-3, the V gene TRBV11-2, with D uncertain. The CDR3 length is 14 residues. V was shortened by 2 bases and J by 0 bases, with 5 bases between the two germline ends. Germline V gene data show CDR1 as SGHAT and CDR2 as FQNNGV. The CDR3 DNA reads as TGTGCCAGCAGCTTAACAGACTCTGGAAACACCATATATTTT. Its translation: CASSLTDSGNTIYF.

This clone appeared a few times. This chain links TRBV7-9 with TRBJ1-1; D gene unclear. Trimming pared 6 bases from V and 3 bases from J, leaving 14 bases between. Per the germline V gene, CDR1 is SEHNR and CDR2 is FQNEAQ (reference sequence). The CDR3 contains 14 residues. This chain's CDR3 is CASSLLPRDTEAFF. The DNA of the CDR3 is TGTGCCAGCAGTTTACTCCCCCGGGACACTGAAGCTTTCTTT. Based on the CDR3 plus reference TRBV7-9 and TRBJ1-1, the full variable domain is DTGVSQNPRHKITKRGQNVTFRCDPISEHNRLYWYRQTLGQGPEFLTYFQNEAQLEKSRLLSDRFSAERPKGSFSTLEIQRTEQGDSAMYLCASSLLPRDTEAFFGQGTRLTVV.

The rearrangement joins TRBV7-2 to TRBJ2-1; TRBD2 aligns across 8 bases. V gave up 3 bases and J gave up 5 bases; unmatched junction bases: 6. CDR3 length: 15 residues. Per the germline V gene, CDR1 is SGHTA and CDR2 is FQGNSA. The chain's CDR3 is CASSFSGGGNNEQFF. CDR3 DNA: TGTGCCAGCAGCTTCTCCGGGGGGGGAAACAATGAGCAGTTCTTC.

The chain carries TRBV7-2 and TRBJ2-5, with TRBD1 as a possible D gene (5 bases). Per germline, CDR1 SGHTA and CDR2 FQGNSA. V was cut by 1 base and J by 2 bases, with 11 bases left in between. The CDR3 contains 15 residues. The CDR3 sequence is CASSLGPGKQETQYF. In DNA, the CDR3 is TGTGCCAGCAGCTTAGGGCCAGGGAAACAAGAGACCCAGTACTTC.

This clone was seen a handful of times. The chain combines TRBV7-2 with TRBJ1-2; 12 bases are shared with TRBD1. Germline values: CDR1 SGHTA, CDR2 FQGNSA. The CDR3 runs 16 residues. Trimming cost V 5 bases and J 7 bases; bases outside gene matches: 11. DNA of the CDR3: TGTGCCAGCAGCCACCCCCGGGACAGGGGGCATAGTGGCTACACCTTC. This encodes CASSHPRDRGHSGYTF.

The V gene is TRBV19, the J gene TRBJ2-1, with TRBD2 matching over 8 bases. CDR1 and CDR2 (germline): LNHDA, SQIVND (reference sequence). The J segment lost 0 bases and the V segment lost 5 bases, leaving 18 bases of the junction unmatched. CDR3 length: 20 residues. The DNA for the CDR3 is TGTGCCAGTAGTCCCCTAGGCTTGGGGCGGGGGGTCAGCTCCTACAATGAGCAGTTCTTC. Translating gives CASSPLGLGRGVSSYNEQFF.

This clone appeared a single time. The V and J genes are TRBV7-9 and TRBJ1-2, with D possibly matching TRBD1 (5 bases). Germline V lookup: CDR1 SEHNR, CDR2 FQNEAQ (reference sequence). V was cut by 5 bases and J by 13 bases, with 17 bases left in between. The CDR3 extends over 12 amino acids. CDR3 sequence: CASSKDSPGSTF. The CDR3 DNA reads TGTGCCAGCAGCAAAGACAGTCCCGGTAGCACCTTC.

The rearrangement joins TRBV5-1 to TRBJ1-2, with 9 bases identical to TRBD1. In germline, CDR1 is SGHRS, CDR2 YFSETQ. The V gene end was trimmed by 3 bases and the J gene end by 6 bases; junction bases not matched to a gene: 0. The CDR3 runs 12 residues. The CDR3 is CASSWDRDGYTF. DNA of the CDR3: TGCGCCAGCAGCTGGGACAGGGATGGCTACACCTTC.

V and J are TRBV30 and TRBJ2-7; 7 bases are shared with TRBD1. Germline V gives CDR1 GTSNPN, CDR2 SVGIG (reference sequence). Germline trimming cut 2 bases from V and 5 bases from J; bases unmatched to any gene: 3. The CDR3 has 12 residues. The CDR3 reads CAWSFRGHEQYF. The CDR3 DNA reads TGTGCCTGGAGTTTTAGGGGGCACGAGCAGTACTTC. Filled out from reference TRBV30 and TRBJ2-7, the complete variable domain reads SQTIHQWPATLVQPVGSPLSLECTVEGTSNPNLYWYRQAAGRGLQLLFYSVGIGQISSEVPQNLSASRPQDRQFILSSKKLLLSDSGFYLCAWSFRGHEQYFGPGTRLTVT.

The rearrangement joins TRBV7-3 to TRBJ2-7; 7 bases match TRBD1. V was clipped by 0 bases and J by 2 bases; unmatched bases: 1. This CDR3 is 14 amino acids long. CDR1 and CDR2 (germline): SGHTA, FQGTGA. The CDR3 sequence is CASSLTGTAYEQYF. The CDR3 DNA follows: TGTGCCAGCAGCTTAACCGGGACAGCCTACGAGCAGTACTTC. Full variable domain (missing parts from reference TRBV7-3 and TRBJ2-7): GAGVSQTPSNKVTEKGKYVELRCDPISGHTALYWYRQSLGQGPEFLIYFQGTGAADDSGLPNDRFFAVRPEGSVSTLKIQRTERGDSAVYLCASSLTGTAYEQYFGPGTRLTVT.

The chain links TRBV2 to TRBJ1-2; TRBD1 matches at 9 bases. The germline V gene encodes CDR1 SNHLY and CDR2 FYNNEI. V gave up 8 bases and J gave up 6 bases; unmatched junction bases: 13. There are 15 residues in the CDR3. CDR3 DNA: TGTGCCAGCCGTTATCCCCCCGGGACAGGGCATGGCTACACCTTC. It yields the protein CASRYPPGTGHGYTF.

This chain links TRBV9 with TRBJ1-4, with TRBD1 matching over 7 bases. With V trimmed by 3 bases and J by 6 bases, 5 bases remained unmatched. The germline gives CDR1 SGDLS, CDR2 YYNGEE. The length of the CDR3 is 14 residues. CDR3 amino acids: CASSAGQVDEKLFF. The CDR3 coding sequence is TGTGCCAGCAGCGCCGGACAGGTGGATGAAAAACTGTTTTTT.

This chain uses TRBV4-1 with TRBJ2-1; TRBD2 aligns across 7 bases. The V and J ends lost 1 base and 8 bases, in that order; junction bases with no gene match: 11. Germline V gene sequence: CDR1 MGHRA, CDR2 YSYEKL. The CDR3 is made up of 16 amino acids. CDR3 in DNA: TGCGCCAGCAGCCAAGTAGCGTGGGGAGGGAGCCATGAGCAGTTCTTC. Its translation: CASSQVAWGGSHEQFF.

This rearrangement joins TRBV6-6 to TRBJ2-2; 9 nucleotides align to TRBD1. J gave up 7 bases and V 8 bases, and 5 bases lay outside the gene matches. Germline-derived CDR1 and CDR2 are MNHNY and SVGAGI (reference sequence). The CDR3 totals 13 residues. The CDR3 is CASRTGAGGELFF. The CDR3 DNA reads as TGTGCCAGCCGGACAGGGGCGGGCGGGGAGCTGTTTTTT.

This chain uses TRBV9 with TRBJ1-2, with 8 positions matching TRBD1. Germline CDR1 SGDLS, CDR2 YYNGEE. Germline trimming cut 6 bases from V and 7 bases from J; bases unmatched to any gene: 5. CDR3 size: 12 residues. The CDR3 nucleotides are TGTGCCAGCAAACAGGGGGAGGGTGGCTACACCTTC. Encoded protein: CASKQGEGGYTF. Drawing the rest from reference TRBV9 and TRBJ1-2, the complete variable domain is DSGVTQTPKHLITATGQRVTLRCSPRSGDLSVYWYQQSLDQGLQFLIQYYNGEERAKGNILERFSAQQFPDLHSELNLSSLELGDSALYFCASKQGEGGYTFGSGTRLTVV.